This section outlines one T cell receptor beta chain sequence together with its context. V gave up 4 bases and J gave up 3 bases; unmatched junction bases: 9. Germline CDR1 WNHNN, CDR2 SYGVQD (reference sequence). CDR3 length: 17 residues. These data originate in a study of blood T cell repertoires in COVID-19. Profiling relied on immunoSEQ multiplex PCR, and the TCRdb table lists in-frame clones only, not all of them. Of about 99,000 clones in the sample, around 83% were seen once. The chain carries TRBV10-1 and TRBJ1-5; 10 bases are a match to TRBD1. The TCR sequence derives from a man between 65 and 80 years old with active or convalescent COVID-19. The sample consisted of peripheral blood. CDR3 sequence: CASSVEGTGDNNQPQHF. For the CDR3, the DNA is TGCGCCAGCAGTGTTGAAGGGACAGGGGATAACAATCAGCCCCAGCATTTT.